What follows are 10 T cell receptor beta chains derived from one specimen sequenced in a study of shared clonotypes between healthy human individuals. Assay used: immunoSEQ multiplex PCR; TCRdb lists only in-frame clones, some missing. The sample shows around 580,000 clones, 95% to 98% of them seen only once. The naive CD8 subset, CD45RO-negative cells positively selected for CCR7, excluded terminally differentiated effector memory CD45RA+ cells. The sequenced sample consisted of naive CD8+ T cells sorted from blood. The receptors were gathered from a man aged 25 to 40 in good health.

The chain combines TRBV5-1 with TRBJ2-2; 7 positions agree with TRBD1. CDR1 is SGHRS, CDR2 YFSETQ, per germline. This CDR3 is 16 amino acids long. The J segment lost 0 bases and the V segment lost 0 bases, leaving 2 bases of the junction unmatched. The CDR3 bases are TGCGCCAGCAGCTTGGCAGGGGGAACGAACACCGGGGAGCTGTTTTTT. As protein: CASSLAGGTNTGELFF.

The chain is built from TRBV4-2 and TRBJ2-6; D uncertain. Germline CDR1 reads LGHNA; CDR2 reads YNFKEQ. V was trimmed by 2 bases and J by 0 bases, leaving 8 bases between them. The CDR3 sequence is 16 residues long. The CDR3 region has the DNA TGTGCCAGCAGCCAACTGACGGACTCTGGGGCCAACGTCCTGACTTTC. Translated: CASSQLTDSGANVLTF.

The chain combines TRBV19 with TRBJ2-7; TRBD1 aligns across 10 bases. Germline V gives CDR1 LNHDA, CDR2 SQIVND (reference sequence). The CDR3 sequence is 15 residues long. After removal of 6 bases from V and 0 bases from J, the junction contained 5 bases not matched to a gene. The CDR3 DNA reads as TGTGCCAGTAGACTAGGGACAGGGGACTCCTACGAGCAGTACTTC. Amino acids: CASRLGTGDSYEQYF.

The chain has TRBV27 and TRBJ1-5; D unresolved. CDR3 length equals 13 residues. Germline loops: CDR1 MNHEY, CDR2 SMNVEV (reference sequence). Trimming took off 3 bases at V and 7 bases at J, with 10 bases between the two ends. DNA of the CDR3: TGTGCCAGCAGTTTGGGCGGGGTCCAGCCCCAGCATTTT. It specifies CASSLGGVQPQHF.

The chain links TRBV15 to TRBJ2-5; D is tentatively TRBD1 or TRBD2 (5 bases each). Per germline, CDR1 LNHNV and CDR2 YYDKDF (reference sequence). V was clipped by 3 bases and J by 4 bases, with 9 bases between them. This CDR3 region has 13 residues. The CDR3 DNA reads as TGTGCCACCAGCAGCGGGACGCCAGAGACCCAGTACTTC. It yields the protein CATSSGTPETQYF.

The chain carries TRBV7-9 and TRBJ1-1, with 9 bases identical to TRBD1. Germline-derived CDR1 and CDR2 are SEHNR and FQNEAQ (reference sequence). The CDR3 contains 15 residues. The V gene end was trimmed by 1 base and the J gene end by 5 bases; junction bases not matched to a gene: 5. Here the CDR3 reads CASSLETGGSTEAFF. CDR3 DNA sequence: TGTGCCAGCAGCTTAGAAACAGGGGGCTCGACTGAAGCTTTCTTT.

The table lists this clone with a count of one. The chain couples TRBV9 to TRBJ2-1; 7 nucleotides line up with TRBD2. Per germline, CDR1 SGDLS and CDR2 YYNGEE. V shed 4 bases and J 4 bases; nucleotides not matched to a gene: 8. The CDR3 has 15 amino acids. CDR3 sequence: CASSKEAGPYNEQFF. The CDR3 DNA is TGTGCCAGCAGCAAAGAAGCGGGGCCGTACAATGAGCAGTTCTTC.

The genes are TRBV13 and TRBJ1-1; D gene uncertain. Germline V gene lookup returns CDR1 PRHDT and CDR2 FYEKMQ (reference sequence). This CDR3 is 14 amino acids long. Deletions cut 2 bases from V and 0 bases from J, with 7 bases between. CDR3 loop: CASSLNQMNTEAFF. The DNA for the CDR3 is TGTGCCAGCAGCTTAAACCAAATGAACACTGAAGCTTTCTTT.

Comment on this clone: The same CDR3 also results from other DNA sequences found in this sample. V gene TRBV9 combines with J gene TRBJ2-2; D is unresolved. CDR1 SGDLS and CDR2 YYNGEE come from the germline V gene. V gave up 2 bases and J gave up 7 bases, with 6 bases separating them. The CDR3 is 12 residues long. CDR3: CASSVLGGELFF. DNA for the CDR3: TGTGCCAGCAGCGTTCTTGGCGGGGAGCTGTTTTTT.

This clone was counted once. V is TRBV29-1 and J is TRBJ2-1; 12 bases agree with TRBD2. The V gene end was trimmed by 4 bases and the J gene end by 5 bases; junction bases not matched to a gene: 3. The germline CDR1 and CDR2 sequences are SQVTM and ANQGSEA. CDR3 size: 14 residues. This chain's CDR3 is CSVGLAGDHNEQFF. The DNA of the CDR3 is TGCAGCGTTGGACTAGCGGGAGACCACAATGAGCAGTTCTTC.